Sequencing of this T cell receptor beta chain was carried out in a study of shared clonotypes between healthy human individuals. This table comes from immunoSEQ multiplex PCR, and its TCRdb copy is limited to in-frame clones, with some not included. Of approximately 2,300,000 clones listed, around 93% are singletons. Looked up from germline, CDR1 is SNHLY and CDR2 is FYNNEI. This CDR3 is 13 amino acids long. Trimming left V 5 bases short and J 6 bases short, with 12 bases between. The clonotype was recovered from a man aged 18 to 30 in good health. Some clones in this sample may be carry-over from other donors' samples. The material sequenced was naive CD4+ T cells from PBMCs. Sample subset: CD45RA+ positively selected. The rearrangement joins TRBV2 to TRBJ2-3; unclear D gene. The CDR3 region has the DNA TGTGCCAGCAGTCAGGAATTCTCGGATACGCAGTATTTT. Its translation is CASSQEFSDTQYF.